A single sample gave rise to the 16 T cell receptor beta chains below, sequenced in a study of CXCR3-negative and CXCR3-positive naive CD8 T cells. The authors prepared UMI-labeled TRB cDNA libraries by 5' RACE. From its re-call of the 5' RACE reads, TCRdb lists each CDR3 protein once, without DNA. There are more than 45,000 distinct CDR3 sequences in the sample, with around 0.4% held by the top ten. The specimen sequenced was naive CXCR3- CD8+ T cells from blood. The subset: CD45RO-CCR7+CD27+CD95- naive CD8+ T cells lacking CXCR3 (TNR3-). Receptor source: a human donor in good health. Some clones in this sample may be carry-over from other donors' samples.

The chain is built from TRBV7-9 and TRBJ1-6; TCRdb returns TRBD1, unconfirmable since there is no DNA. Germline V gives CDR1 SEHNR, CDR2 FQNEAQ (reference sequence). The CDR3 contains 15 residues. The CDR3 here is CASSFGTGESSPLHF.

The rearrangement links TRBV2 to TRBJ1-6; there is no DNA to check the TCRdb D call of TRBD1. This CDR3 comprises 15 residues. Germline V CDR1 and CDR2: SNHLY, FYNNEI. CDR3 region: CASSEDRAGNSPLHF.

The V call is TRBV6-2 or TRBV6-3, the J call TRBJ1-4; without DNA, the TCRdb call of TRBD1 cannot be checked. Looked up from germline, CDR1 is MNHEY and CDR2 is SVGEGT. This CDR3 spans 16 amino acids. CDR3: CASSLDTYATNEKLFF.

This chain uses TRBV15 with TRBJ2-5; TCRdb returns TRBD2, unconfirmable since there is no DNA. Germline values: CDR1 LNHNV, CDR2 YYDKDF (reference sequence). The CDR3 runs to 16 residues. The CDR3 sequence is CATSVPGGGLQETQYF.

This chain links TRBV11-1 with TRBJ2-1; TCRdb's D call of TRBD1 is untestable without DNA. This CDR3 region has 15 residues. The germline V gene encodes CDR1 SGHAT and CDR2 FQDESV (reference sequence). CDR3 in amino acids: CASSNSGTGYNEQFF.

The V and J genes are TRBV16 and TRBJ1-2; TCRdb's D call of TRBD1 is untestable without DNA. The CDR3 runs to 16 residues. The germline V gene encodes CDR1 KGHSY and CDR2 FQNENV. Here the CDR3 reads CASSQSLGQGVFGYTF.

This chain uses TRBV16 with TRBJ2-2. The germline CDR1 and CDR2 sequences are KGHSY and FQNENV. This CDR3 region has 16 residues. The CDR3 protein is CASSPLLAAYTGQLFF.

This CDR3 is CASSPNPRQPPVSLHF. The J gene is TRBJ1-6, the V gene TRBV28; the TRBD1 assignment by TCRdb is unverifiable without DNA. Germline V lookup: CDR1 MDHEN, CDR2 SYDVKM. The CDR3 length is 16 residues.

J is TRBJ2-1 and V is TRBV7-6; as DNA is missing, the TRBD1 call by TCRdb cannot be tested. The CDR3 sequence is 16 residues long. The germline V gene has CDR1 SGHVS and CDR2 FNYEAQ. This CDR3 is CASSLDRALIYNEQFF. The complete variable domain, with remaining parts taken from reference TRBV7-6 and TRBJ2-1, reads GAGVSQSPRYKVTKRGQDVALRCDPISGHVSLYWYRQALGQGPEFLTYFNYEAQQDKSGLPNDRFSAERPEGSISTLTIQRTEQRDSAMYRCASSLDRALIYNEQFFGPGTRLTVL.

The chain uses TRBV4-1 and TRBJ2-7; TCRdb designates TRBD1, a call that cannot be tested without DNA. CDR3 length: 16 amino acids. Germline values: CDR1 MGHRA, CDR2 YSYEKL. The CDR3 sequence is CASSPLLESGSAEQYF.

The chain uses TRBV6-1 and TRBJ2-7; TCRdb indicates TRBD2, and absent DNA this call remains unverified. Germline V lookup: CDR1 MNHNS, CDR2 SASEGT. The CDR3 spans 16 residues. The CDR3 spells CASSALTSGDSYEQYF.

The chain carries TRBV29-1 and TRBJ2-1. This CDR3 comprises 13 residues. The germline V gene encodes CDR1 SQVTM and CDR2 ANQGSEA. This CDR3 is CSVEGRPNNEQFF.

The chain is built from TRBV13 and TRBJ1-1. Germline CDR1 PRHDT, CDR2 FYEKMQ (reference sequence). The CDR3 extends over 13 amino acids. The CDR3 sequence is CASTSQIDTEAFF.

The CDR3 is CSVPRGSPGDTQYF. The chain combines TRBV29-1 with TRBJ2-3; TCRdb outputs TRBD1, but without DNA this stays unchecked. Germline V lookup: CDR1 SQVTM, CDR2 ANQGSEA. The CDR3 sequence is 14 residues long.

CDR3 loop: CASSQLGGNEQYF. The chain combines TRBV4-3 with TRBJ2-7; checking the TCRdb D call of TRBD1 is not possible without DNA. The CDR3 is 13 residues long. CDR1 is LGHNA and CDR2 is YSLEER in the germline V gene.

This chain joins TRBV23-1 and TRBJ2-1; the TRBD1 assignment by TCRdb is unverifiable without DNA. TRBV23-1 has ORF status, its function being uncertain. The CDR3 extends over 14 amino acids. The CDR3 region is CASSQGRGVDEQFF.